This TCR beta chain is from a study of shared clonotypes between healthy human individuals. Whole-study findings and limits: Around 5% was the fraction of naive CD4 clonotypes found shared across a few donors. Researchers found naive subsets generally carried larger estimated richness than memory subsets.

Trimming took 5 bases from V and 4 from J; bases not matched to a gene: 8. Germline V gene data show CDR1 as SQVTM and CDR2 as ANQGSEA. This CDR3 has 13 residues. Turning to this clone: Its antigen is unidentified.

Terminally differentiated effector memory CD45RA+ cells were left out of the naive CD8 fraction, which was CD45RO-negative and positively selected for CCR7. The test was conducted at deep level. TCRdb's copy holds only in-frame clones and misses some; the assay was immunoSEQ multiplex PCR. The repertoire holds about 800,000 clones, with approximately 97% as singletons. Sequencing was carried out using naive CD8+ T cells sorted from blood. The chain combines TRBV29-1 with TRBJ2-7; 7 bases fit TRBD2. The receptor was isolated from a man aged 30 to 45 in good health. Here the CDR3 reads CSVHGAGDYEQYF. The CDR3 DNA is TGCAGCGTTCATGGCGCGGGAGATTACGAGCAGTACTTC.